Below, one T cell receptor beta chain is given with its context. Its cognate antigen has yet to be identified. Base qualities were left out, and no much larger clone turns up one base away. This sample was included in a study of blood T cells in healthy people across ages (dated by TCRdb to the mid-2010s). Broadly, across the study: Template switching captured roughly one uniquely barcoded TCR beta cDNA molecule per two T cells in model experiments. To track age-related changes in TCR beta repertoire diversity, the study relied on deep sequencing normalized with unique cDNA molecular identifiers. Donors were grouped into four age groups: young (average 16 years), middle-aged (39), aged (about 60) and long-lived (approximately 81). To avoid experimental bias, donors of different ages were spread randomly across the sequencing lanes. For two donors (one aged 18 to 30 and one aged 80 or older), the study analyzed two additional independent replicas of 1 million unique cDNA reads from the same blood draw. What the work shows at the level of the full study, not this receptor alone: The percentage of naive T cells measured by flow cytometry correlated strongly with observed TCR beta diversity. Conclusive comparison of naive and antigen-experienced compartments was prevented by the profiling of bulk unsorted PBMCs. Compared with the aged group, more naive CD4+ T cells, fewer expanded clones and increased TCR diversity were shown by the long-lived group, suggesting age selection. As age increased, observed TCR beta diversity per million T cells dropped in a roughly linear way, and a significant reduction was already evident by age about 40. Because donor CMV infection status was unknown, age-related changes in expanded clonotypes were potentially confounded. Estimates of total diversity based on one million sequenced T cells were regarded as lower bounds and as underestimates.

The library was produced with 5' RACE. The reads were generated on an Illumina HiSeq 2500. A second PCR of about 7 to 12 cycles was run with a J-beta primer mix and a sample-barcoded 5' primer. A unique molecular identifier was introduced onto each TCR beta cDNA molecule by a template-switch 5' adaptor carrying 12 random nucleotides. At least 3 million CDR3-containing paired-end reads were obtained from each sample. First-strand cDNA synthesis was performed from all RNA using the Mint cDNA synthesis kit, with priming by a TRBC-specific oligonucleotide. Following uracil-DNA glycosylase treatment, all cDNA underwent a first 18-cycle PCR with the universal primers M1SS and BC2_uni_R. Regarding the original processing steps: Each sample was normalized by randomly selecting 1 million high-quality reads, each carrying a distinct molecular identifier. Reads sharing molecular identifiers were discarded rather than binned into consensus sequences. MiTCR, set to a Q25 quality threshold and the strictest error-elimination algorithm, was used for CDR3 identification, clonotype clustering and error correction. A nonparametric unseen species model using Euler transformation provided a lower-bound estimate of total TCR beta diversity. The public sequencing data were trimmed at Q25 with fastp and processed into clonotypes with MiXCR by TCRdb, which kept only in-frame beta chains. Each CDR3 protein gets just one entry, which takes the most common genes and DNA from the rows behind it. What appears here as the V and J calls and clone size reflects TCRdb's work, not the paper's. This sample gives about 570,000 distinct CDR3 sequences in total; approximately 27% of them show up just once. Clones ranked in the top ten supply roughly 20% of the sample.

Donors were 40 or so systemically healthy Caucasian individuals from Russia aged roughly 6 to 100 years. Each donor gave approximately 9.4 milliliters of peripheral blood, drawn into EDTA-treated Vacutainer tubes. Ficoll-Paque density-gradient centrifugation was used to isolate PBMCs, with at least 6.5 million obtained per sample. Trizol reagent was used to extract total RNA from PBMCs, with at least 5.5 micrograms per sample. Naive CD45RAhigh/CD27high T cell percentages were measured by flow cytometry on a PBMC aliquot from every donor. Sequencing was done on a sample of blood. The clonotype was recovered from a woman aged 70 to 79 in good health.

The DNA reads as follows: TGTGCCAGCAGTTTATGGGATAGCGCAGATACGCAGTATTTT. Translated, it reads CASSLWDSADTQYF. The receptor chain draws on TRBV12-3 or TRBV12-4 and TRBJ2-3; a weak D assignment points to TRBD2 (5 bases agree). Including the terminal cysteine and phenylalanine, the CDR3 comprises 14 residues. Only the CDR3 part of the read is kept: 42 bases, read in frame from the first base. The V end loses 2 bases and the J end loses 4 bases, and a stretch of 10 bases separates them.